This entry is about one T cell receptor beta chain. Source study methods: Amplifying reference gene primers gave estimates of nucleated cell counts. TCRdb keeps only in-frame clones here, not all; method: immunoSEQ multiplex PCR. Clone size and the V and J calls come from that table; the DNA yielded D and trimming. The sample has 300,000 to 350,000 clones, 85% to 90% seen once. Exposed enrollees encountered a COVID-19 case at some point within 2 weeks before study entry. The sample comes from a study of blood T cell repertoires in COVID-19. There are 16 residues in the CDR3. With 0 bases removed from V and 0 bases from J, the gap between germline ends came to 13 bases. The germline CDR1 and CDR2 sequences are SGDLS and YYNGEE.

This receptor was taken from a woman in her 30s who had been exposed to COVID-19. Material: PBMCs or T cells enriched from blood (not recorded which). The chain couples TRBV9 to TRBJ2-7; tentative D call: TRBD2 (5 bases). The CDR3 loop reads CASSVGGGSSSYEQYF. The CDR3, as DNA: TGTGCCAGCAGCGTAGGTGGAGGCTCGAGCTCCTACGAGCAGTACTTC. The whole variable domain, remainder taken from reference TRBV9 and TRBJ2-7, is DSGVTQTPKHLITATGQRVTLRCSPRSGDLSVYWYQQSLDQGLQFLIQYYNGEERAKGNILERFSAQQFPDLHSELNLSSLELGDSALYFCASSVGGGSSSYEQYFGPGTRLTVT.